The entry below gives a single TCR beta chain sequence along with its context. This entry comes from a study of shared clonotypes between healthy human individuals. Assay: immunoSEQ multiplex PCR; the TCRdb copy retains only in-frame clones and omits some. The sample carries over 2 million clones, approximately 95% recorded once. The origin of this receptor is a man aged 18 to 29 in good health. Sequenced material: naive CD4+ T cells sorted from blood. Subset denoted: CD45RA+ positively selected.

CDR3 bases: TGTGCCAGCAGCTTGCCCAGTCTTAACTATGGCTACACCTTC. As protein: CASSLPSLNYGYTF. The chain recombines TRBV5-6 with TRBJ1-2; D gene uncertain. The CDR3 runs to 14 residues. V shed 1 base and J shed 1 base, with 8 bases lying between them. Germline loops: CDR1 SGHDT, CDR2 YYEEEE.